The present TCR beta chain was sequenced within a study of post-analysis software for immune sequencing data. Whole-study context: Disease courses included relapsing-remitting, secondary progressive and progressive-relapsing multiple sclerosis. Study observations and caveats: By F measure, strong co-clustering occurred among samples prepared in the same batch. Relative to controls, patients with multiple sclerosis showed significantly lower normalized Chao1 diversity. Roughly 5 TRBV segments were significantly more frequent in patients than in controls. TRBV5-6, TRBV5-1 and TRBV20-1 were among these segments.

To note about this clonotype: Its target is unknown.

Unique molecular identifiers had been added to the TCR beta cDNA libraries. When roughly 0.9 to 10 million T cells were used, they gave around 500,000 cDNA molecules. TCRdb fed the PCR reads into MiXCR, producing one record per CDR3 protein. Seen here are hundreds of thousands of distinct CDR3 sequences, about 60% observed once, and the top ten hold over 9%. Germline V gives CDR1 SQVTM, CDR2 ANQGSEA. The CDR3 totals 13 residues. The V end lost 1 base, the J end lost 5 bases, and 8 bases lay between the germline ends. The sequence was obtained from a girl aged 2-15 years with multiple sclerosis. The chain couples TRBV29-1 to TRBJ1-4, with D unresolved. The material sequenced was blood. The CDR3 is CSVEVTANEKLFF. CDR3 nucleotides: TGCAGCGTTGAAGTTACAGCCAATGAAAAACTGTTTTTT.